What follows are 32 T cell receptor beta chains derived from one specimen sequenced in a study of blood T cell repertoires in COVID-19. Produced via immunoSEQ multiplex PCR; TCRdb's table is partial and in-frame only. Among 110,000 to 150,000 clones listed, 80% were seen once. The sample was peripheral blood. The receptors here all came from a man between 70 and 80 years old who had recovered from COVID-19.

This clone was observed at least ten times. This chain links TRBV3-1 (or the pseudogene TRBV3-2) with TRBJ1-5; no clear D. Between the trimmed V and J ends, which lost 0 bases and 0 bases, there was a span of 6 bases. Germline values: CDR1 LGHDT, CDR2 YNNKEL (reference sequence). This CDR3 has 15 residues. This chain's CDR3 is CASSQDSGSNQPQHF. In nucleotides, the CDR3 is TGTGCCAGCAGCCAAGACTCGGGTAGCAATCAGCCCCAGCATTTT.

The V and J genes are TRBV5-1 and TRBJ1-6; a possible D gene is TRBD1 (6 bases). The CDR3 is made up of 16 amino acids. V was shortened by 0 bases and J by 10 bases, with 17 bases between the two germline ends. Germline V gives CDR1 SGHRS, CDR2 YFSETQ. Here the CDR3 reads CASSLVQGRYGSPLHF. Written as DNA, the CDR3 is TGCGCCAGCAGCTTGGTACAGGGACGATATGGATCACCCCTCCACTTT.

Many counts were recorded for this clone. The chain links TRBV3-1 (or the pseudogene TRBV3-2) to TRBJ2-7, with 7 bases fitting TRBD2. Germline V gene sequence: CDR1 LGHDT, CDR2 YNNKEL (reference sequence). The CDR3 length is 14 residues. V shed 1 base and J 5 bases; nucleotides not matched to a gene: 5. The CDR3 DNA reads TGTGCCAGCAGCCAAGTGGGCGGGAGTCACGAGCAGTACTTC. As protein: CASSQVGGSHEQYF.

The rearrangement uses TRBV28 and TRBJ1-5, with D unclear. Germline loops: CDR1 MDHEN, CDR2 SYDVKM. CDR3 length: 15 residues. V was pared by 3 bases and J by 4 bases, with 13 bases between. CDR3 nucleotides: TGTGCCAGCAGTTTCAGAGGAACGACTAATCAGCCCCAGCATTTT. Residues: CASSFRGTTNQPQHF.

The genes are TRBV25-1 and TRBJ2-7; 12 nucleotides match TRBD1. Germline V gene data show CDR1 as MGHDK and CDR2 as SYGVNS. V lost 5 bases, J lost 10 bases, and 3 bases stayed unmatched. The CDR3 has 12 residues. The CDR3 DNA is TGTGCCAGCAGTCGGGACAGGGGGCGTCAGTACTTC. Its translation is CASSRDRGRQYF.

The chain is built from TRBV19 and TRBJ2-5, with TRBD1 matching over 11 bases. J was trimmed by 5 bases and V by 5 bases; bases with no gene match: 7. Germline CDR1 and CDR2: LNHDA and SQIVND (reference sequence). CDR3 size: 15 residues. Written as DNA, the CDR3 is TGTGCCAGTAGTCTCGGGACAGGGGGTTGGGAGACCCAGTACTTC. It translates to CASSLGTGGWETQYF.

The V and J genes are TRBV11-2 and TRBJ2-7; no firm D call. From germline, CDR1 is SGHAT and CDR2 FQNNGV. This CDR3 contains 13 residues. V lost 5 bases, J lost 0 bases, and 8 bases lay in between. CDR3 amino acids: CASSAASSYEQYF. For the CDR3, the DNA is TGTGCCAGCAGCGCCGCGAGCTCCTACGAGCAGTACTTC.

The chain links TRBV3-1 (or the pseudogene TRBV3-2) to TRBJ1-2; D gene uncertain. The CDR3 runs 15 residues. V lost 1 base, J lost 2 bases, and 11 bases lay in between. Germline CDR1 reads LGHDT; CDR2 reads YNNKEL (reference sequence). The CDR3 is CASSQVDGLNYGYTF. CDR3 DNA sequence: TGTGCCAGCAGCCAAGTTGACGGACTCAACTATGGCTACACCTTC.

This clone was detected once. V is TRBV11-2 and J is TRBJ2-7; the D gene is possibly TRBD1 (6 bases). The CDR3 loop spans 12 amino acids. Looked up from germline, CDR1 is SGHAT and CDR2 is FQNNGV. Between the trimmed V and J ends, which lost 6 bases and 4 bases, there was a span of 10 bases. The CDR3 is CASSSGVYEQYF. CDR3 nucleotide sequence: TGTGCCAGCAGTTCAGGGGTTTACGAGCAGTACTTC.

This chain links TRBV2 with TRBJ1-1; 10 bases match TRBD1. Germline CDR1 SNHLY, CDR2 FYNNEI. The CDR3 length is 14 residues. J was trimmed by 4 bases and V by 8 bases; bases with no gene match: 7. CDR3 region: CASSRQGASTEAFF. CDR3 sequence (DNA): TGTGCCAGCTCAAGACAGGGGGCGAGCACTGAAGCTTTCTTT.

The V call is TRBV12-3 or TRBV12-4, the J call TRBJ2-3; D is uncertain. The CDR3 extends over 12 amino acids. V dropped 5 bases and J dropped 6 bases, with 9 bases sitting between them. The CDR3 region has the DNA TGTGCCAGCAGTGGTAGTCGTGATACGCAGTATTTT. Protein sequence: CASSGSRDTQYF.

This chain connects TRBV7-2 to TRBJ1-1; D remains unclear. The CDR3 consists of 14 residues. CDR1 SGHTA and CDR2 FQGNSA come from the germline V gene. V was trimmed by 3 bases and J by 1 base, leaving 9 bases between them. CDR3 in DNA: TGTGCCAGCAGCTTGTACGGGGAGAACACTGAAGCTTTCTTT. Translation: CASSLYGENTEAFF.

The rearrangement joins TRBV12-5 to TRBJ1-4, with 11 bases identical to TRBD1. Trimming cost V 2 bases and J 6 bases; bases outside gene matches: 14. The CDR3 is made up of 19 amino acids. Per the germline V gene, CDR1 is LGHNT and CDR2 is FRNRAP. The CDR3, as DNA: TGTGCTAGTGGTTTGCCACGGGGACAGGGGGTGCTCAGAGATGAAAAACTGTTTTTT. Translating gives CASGLPRGQGVLRDEKLFF.

This chain joins TRBV27 and TRBJ2-4; D is possibly TRBD1 (6 bases). V lost 0 bases, J lost 6 bases, and 9 bases lay in between. Germline V gene sequence: CDR1 MNHEY, CDR2 SMNVEV (reference sequence). This CDR3 spans 14 amino acids. The CDR3 DNA sequence: TGTGCCAGCAGTTTATCCCCACAGGGAAACATTCAGTACTTC. Its protein is CASSLSPQGNIQYF.

This clone came up a few times. This CDR3 reads CASSFGGLNTGELFF. Here the CDR3 DNA reads TGCGCCAGCAGCTTTGGGGGCCTGAACACCGGGGAGCTGTTTTTT. The V and J genes are TRBV5-1 and TRBJ2-2; D may be TRBD1 (6 bases). The CDR3 sequence is 15 residues long. Germline V gives CDR1 SGHRS, CDR2 YFSETQ. Trimming pared 2 bases from V and 1 base from J, leaving 9 bases between.

The chain carries TRBV7-2 and TRBJ2-1; D is ambiguous. Trimming shortened V by 6 bases and J by 0 bases, and 15 bases separated the two germline ends. This CDR3 contains 16 residues. Germline lookup yields CDR1 SGHTA and CDR2 FQGNSA. CDR3 region: CASRSLALSSYNEQFF. The DNA for the CDR3 is TGTGCCAGCAGGTCCCTCGCCCTCAGCTCCTACAATGAGCAGTTCTTC. Full variable domain (missing parts from reference TRBV7-2 and TRBJ2-1): GAGVSQSPSNKVTEKGKDVELRCDPISGHTALYWYRQSLGQGLEFLIYFQGNSAPDKSGLPSDRFSAERTGGSVSTLTIQRTQQEDSAVYLCASRSLALSSYNEQFFGPGTRLTVL.

This chain links TRBV7-8 with TRBJ2-5, with D perhaps TRBD2 (6 bases). In germline, CDR1 is SGHVS, CDR2 FQNEAQ. This CDR3 spans 13 amino acids. Trimming shortened V by 7 bases and J by 7 bases, and 16 bases separated the two germline ends. CDR3: CASTSGGMGTQYF. CDR3 DNA sequence: TGTGCCAGCACCTCCGGGGGAATGGGGACCCAGTACTTC.

The chain links TRBV9 to TRBJ1-6; D possibly corresponds to TRBD1 (6 bases). CDR1 is SGDLS, CDR2 YYNGEE, per germline. V lost 2 bases and J lost 6, with 9 bases in between. The CDR3 contains 14 residues. The DNA of the CDR3 is TGTGCCAGCAGCGTGGACAGTACTAATTCACCCCTCCACTTT. Amino acid sequence: CASSVDSTNSPLHF.

This rearrangement joins TRBV5-1 to TRBJ1-1, with 7 bases aligning to TRBD1. V shed 4 bases and J 8 bases; nucleotides not matched to a gene: 14. Looked up from germline, CDR1 is SGHRS and CDR2 is YFSETQ. The CDR3 is 15 amino acids. The CDR3 is CASSLGPGTEGEAFF. CDR3 nucleotides: TGCGCCAGCAGCCTAGGACCCGGGACAGAAGGGGAAGCTTTCTTT.

In its sample, this clone was seen once. This chain's CDR3 is CSASMAGARMNTEAFF. The CDR3 bases are TGCAGTGCTAGTATGGCAGGGGCCCGCATGAACACTGAAGCTTTCTTT. V gene TRBV20-1 combines with J gene TRBJ1-1, with D maybe TRBD1 (6 bases). Germline CDR1 reads DFQATT; CDR2 reads SNEGSKA (reference sequence). The CDR3 has 16 residues. Deletions cut 3 bases from V and 0 bases from J, with 17 bases between.

This chain joins TRBV7-3 and TRBJ2-1, with 10 bases identical to TRBD2. This CDR3 is 15 amino acids long. The trim removed 3 bases at V and 4 bases at J, leaving 3 bases unmatched. Per the germline V gene, CDR1 is SGHTA and CDR2 is FQGTGA. CDR3 in amino acids: CASSFSGGLYNEQFF. The CDR3 DNA reads as TGTGCCAGCAGCTTTAGCGGGGGGCTTTACAATGAGCAGTTCTTC.

This clone was counted many times. This chain uses TRBV5-1 with TRBJ2-7; TRBD2 matches at 14 bases. Germline V gives CDR1 SGHRS, CDR2 YFSETQ. CDR3 length: 17 amino acids. V shed 8 bases and J 0 bases; nucleotides not matched to a gene: 10. CDR3 sequence: CASPGLAGDFVSYEQYF. Written as DNA, the CDR3 is TGCGCCAGTCCGGGACTAGCGGGAGATTTCGTCTCCTACGAGCAGTACTTC. The full variable domain, its missing parts supplied by reference TRBV5-1 and TRBJ2-7, is KAGVTQTPRYLIKTRGQQVTLSCSPISGHRSVSWYQQTPGQGLQFLFEYFSETQRNKGNFPGRFSGRQFSNSRSEMNVSTLELGDSALYLCASPGLAGDFVSYEQYFGPGTRLTVT.

The V gene is TRBV2, the J gene TRBJ2-1; 8 bases align to TRBD2. J was trimmed by 5 bases and V by 2 bases; bases with no gene match: 5. From germline, CDR1 is SNHLY and CDR2 FYNNEI. The CDR3 runs to 15 residues. CDR3 DNA: TGTGCCAGCAGTGAATTAGCGGGACTGGACAATGAGCAGTTCTTC. It encodes CASSELAGLDNEQFF.

The chain joins TRBV1 to TRBJ2-3; TRBD2, the D gene given by the table, was not confirmed from the DNA. TRBV1 is tagged as a pseudogene. The CDR3 runs 17 residues. This CDR3 is CTSSHARTSGNTDTQYF. The DNA of the CDR3 is TGCACCAGCAGCCACGCTAGGACTAGCGGAAACACAGATACGCAGTATTTT.

The chain is built from TRBV7-9 and TRBJ2-1, with unresolved D. V was shortened by 7 bases and J by 8 bases, with 9 bases between the two germline ends. This CDR3 is built from 11 residues. Germline-derived CDR1 and CDR2 are SEHNR and FQNEAQ (reference sequence). The CDR3 DNA sequence: TGTGCCAGCATCCTAGGAGATGAGCAGTTCTTC. Protein product: CASILGDEQFF.

This rearrangement joins TRBV4-1 to TRBJ2-1; 15 nucleotides align to TRBD2. J lost 6 bases, V lost 6 bases, and 9 bases had no gene match. Germline values: CDR1 MGHRA, CDR2 YSYEKL. This CDR3 contains 17 residues. For the CDR3, the DNA is TGCGCCAGCAGAGACGGACTAGCGGGAGGGCTTATCAATGAGCAGTTCTTC. It specifies CASRDGLAGGLINEQFF.

This chain connects TRBV11-3 to TRBJ2-1; D perhaps matches TRBD2 (6 bases). Between the trimmed V and J ends, which lost 5 bases and 4 bases, there was a span of 15 bases. This CDR3 spans 15 amino acids. Germline V gives CDR1 SGHNT, CDR2 YENEEA. CDR3 amino acids: CASSPRLAEYNEQFF. CDR3 coding DNA: TGTGCCAGCAGCCCTCGTTTAGCGGAATACAATGAGCAGTTCTTC.

This chain connects TRBV10-2 to TRBJ2-5, with 12 bases matching TRBD2. Germline lookup yields CDR1 WSHSY and CDR2 SAAADI. With 8 bases clipped from V and 4 bases from J, the junction kept 11 bases outside the gene matches. CDR3 size: 16 residues. CDR3 sequence (DNA): TGCGCCAGCGCGGGGCGGGCTAGCGGGAGGGGAGAGACCCAGTACTTC. It codes for CASAGRASGRGETQYF.

V is TRBV7-9 and J is TRBJ2-7, with no clear D. The CDR3 consists of 12 residues. Trimming cost V 1 base and J 7 bases, with 8 bases left between them. Germline V gives CDR1 SEHNR, CDR2 FQNEAQ (reference sequence). Here the CDR3 reads CASSLGVGEQYF. CDR3 DNA: TGTGCCAGCAGCTTAGGGGTCGGGGAGCAGTACTTC.

This rearrangement joins TRBV9 to TRBJ2-1, with TRBD2 identical over 10 bases. With 5 bases clipped from V and 3 bases from J, the junction kept 8 bases outside the gene matches. The germline V gene encodes CDR1 SGDLS and CDR2 YYNGEE. This CDR3 contains 16 residues. This CDR3 is CASSATGTSDYNEQFF. The CDR3 nucleotides read TGTGCCAGCAGTGCTACCGGGACTAGCGACTACAATGAGCAGTTCTTC.

The chain is built from TRBV19 and TRBJ2-2; D perhaps matches TRBD1 (5 bases). Germline V gives CDR1 LNHDA, CDR2 SQIVND (reference sequence). V was cut by 5 bases and J by 4 bases, with 14 bases left in between. The CDR3 consists of 15 residues. Written as DNA, the CDR3 is TGTGCCAGTAGTGTCCAGGGTAGGGGCACCGGGGAGCTGTTTTTT. Residues: CASSVQGRGTGELFF.

This sequence joins TRBV5-1 and TRBJ1-1; 8 nucleotides line up with TRBD1. There are 13 residues in the CDR3. After removal of 5 bases from V and 2 bases from J, the junction contained 2 bases not matched to a gene. Germline values: CDR1 SGHRS, CDR2 YFSETQ. CDR3 amino acids: CASRTGDNTEAFF. CDR3 in DNA: TGCGCCAGCAGGACAGGGGACAACACTGAAGCTTTCTTT. The entire variable domain, with the rest obtained from reference TRBV5-1 and TRBJ1-1, is as follows: KAGVTQTPRYLIKTRGQQVTLSCSPISGHRSVSWYQQTPGQGLQFLFEYFSETQRNKGNFPGRFSGRQFSNSRSEMNVSTLELGDSALYLCASRTGDNTEAFFGQGTRLTVV.